This T cell receptor (beta chain) originates from a study of blood T cell repertoires in COVID-19. Some clones are missing from TCRdb's copy, which holds only in-frame ones; the method was immunoSEQ multiplex PCR. The table records approximately 80,000 clones, around 88% of them present only once. Germline V CDR1 and CDR2: MDHEN, SYDVKM. The V gene lost 5 bases and the J gene lost 7 bases, with 9 bases spanning the gap. The CDR3 consists of 11 residues. Sequenced input: peripheral blood. The clonotype originates from a man aged 45 to 65 with active COVID-19. The chain is built from TRBV28 and TRBJ2-7; D uncertain. CDR3 protein: CASSPRLEQYF. CDR3 in DNA: TGTGCCAGCAGTCCGAGACTTGAGCAGTACTTC.